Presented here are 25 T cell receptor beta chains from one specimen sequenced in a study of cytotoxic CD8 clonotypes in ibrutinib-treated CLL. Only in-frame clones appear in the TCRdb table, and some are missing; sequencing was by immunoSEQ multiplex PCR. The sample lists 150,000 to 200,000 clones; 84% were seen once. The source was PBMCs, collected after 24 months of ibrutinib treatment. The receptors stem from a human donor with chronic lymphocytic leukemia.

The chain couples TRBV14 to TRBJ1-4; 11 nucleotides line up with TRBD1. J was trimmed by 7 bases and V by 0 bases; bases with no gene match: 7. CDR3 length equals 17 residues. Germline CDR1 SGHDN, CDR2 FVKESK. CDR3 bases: TGTGCCAGCAGCCAAGATCCCAGGACAGGGGGCTTTGAAAAACTGTTTTTT. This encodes CASSQDPRTGGFEKLFF.

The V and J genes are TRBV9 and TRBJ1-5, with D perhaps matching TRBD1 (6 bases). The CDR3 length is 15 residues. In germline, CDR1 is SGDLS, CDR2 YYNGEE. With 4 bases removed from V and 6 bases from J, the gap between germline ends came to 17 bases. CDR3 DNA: TGTGCCAGCAGCAAAGGGGGTGGGGCTGCTCAGCCCCAGCATTTT. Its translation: CASSKGGGAAQPQHF.

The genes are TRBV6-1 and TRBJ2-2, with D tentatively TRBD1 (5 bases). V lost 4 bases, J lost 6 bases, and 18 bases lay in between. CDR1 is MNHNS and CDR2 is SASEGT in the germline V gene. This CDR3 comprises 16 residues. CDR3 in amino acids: CASSGLLGAQPGELFF. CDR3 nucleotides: TGTGCCAGCAGTGGGTTGTTAGGGGCGCAGCCCGGGGAGCTGTTTTTT.

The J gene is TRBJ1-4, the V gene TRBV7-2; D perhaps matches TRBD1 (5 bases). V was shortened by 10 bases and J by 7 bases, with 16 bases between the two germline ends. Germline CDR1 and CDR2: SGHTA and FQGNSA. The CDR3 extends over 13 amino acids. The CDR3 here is CATHHGGSEKLFF. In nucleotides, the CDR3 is TGTGCCACCCACCACGGGGGGAGTGAAAAACTGTTTTTT.

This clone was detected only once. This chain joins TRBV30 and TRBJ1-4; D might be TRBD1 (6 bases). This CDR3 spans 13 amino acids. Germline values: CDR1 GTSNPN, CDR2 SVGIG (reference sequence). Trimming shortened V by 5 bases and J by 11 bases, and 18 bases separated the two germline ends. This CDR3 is CAWAPGYRAKLFF. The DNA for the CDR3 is TGTGCCTGGGCCCCCGGATACAGGGCTAAACTGTTTTTT.

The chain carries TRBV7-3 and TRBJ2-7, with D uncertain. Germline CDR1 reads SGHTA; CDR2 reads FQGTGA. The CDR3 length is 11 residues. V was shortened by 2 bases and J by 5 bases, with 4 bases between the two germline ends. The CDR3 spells CASSLGDEQYF. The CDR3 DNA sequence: TGTGCCAGCAGCTTAGGAGACGAGCAGTACTTC.

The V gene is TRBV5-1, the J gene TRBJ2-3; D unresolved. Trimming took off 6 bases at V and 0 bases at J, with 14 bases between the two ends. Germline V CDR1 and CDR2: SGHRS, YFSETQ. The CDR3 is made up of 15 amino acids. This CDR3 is CASTVQATSTDTQYF. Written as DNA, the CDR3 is TGCGCCAGCACCGTTCAAGCTACTAGCACAGATACGCAGTATTTT.

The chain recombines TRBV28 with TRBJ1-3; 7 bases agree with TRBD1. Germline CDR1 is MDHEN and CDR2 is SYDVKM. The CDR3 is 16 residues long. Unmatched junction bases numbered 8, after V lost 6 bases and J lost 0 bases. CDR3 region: CASRQGLTFSGNTIYF. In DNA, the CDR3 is TGTGCCAGCAGACAGGGGCTAACCTTCTCTGGAAACACCATATATTTT.

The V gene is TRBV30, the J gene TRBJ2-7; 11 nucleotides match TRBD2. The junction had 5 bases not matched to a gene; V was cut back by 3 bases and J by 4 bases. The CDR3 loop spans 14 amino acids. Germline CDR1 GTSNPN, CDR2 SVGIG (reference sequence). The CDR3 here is CAWSAGTSGYEQYF. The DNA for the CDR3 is TGTGCCTGGAGCGCCGGGACTAGCGGATACGAGCAGTACTTC.

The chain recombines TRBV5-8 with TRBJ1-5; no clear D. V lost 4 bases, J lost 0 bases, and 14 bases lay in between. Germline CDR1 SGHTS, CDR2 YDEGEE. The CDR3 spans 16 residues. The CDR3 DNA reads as TGTGCCAGCAGCCTAGCCGACGGATATAGCAATCAGCCCCAGCATTTT. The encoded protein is CASSLADGYSNQPQHF.

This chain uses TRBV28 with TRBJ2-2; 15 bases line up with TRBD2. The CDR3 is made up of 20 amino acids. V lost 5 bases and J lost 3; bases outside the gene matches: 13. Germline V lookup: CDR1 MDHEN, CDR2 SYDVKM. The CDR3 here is CASSGGLAGGNTVDTGELFF. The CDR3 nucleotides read TGTGCCAGCAGTGGCGGACTAGCGGGAGGGAACACTGTGGACACCGGGGAGCTGTTTTTT.

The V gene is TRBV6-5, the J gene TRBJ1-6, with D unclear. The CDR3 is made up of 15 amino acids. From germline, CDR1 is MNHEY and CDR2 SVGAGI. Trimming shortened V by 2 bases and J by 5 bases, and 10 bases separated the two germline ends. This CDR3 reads CASSYAGFDNSPLHF. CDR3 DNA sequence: TGTGCCAGCAGTTACGCGGGGTTCGATAATTCACCCCTCCACTTT.

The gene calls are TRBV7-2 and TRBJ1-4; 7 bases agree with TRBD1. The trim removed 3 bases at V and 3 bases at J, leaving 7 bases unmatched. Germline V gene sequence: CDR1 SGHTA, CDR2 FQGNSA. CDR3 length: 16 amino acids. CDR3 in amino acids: CASSFRQGISNEKLFF. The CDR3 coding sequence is TGTGCCAGCAGCTTCCGACAGGGTATTTCTAATGAAAAACTGTTTTTT.

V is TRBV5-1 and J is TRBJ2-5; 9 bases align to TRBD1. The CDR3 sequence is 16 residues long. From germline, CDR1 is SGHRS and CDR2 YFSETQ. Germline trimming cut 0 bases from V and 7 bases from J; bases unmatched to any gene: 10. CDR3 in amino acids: CASSLGGQGVTGTQYF. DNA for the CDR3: TGCGCCAGCAGCTTGGGGGGACAGGGAGTAACGGGGACCCAGTACTTC.

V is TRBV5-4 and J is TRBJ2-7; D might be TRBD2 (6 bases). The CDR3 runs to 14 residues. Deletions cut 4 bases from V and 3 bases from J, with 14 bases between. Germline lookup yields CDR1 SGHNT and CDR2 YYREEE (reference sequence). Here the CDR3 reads CASSPNGEVYEQYF. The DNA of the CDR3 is TGTGCCAGCAGCCCAAACGGGGAGGTCTACGAGCAGTACTTC.

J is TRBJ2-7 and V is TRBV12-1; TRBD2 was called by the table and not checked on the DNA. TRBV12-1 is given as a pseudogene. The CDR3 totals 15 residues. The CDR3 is CASSPLAGPSYEQYF. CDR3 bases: TGTGCCAGCAGCCCACTAGCGGGGCCCTCCTACGAGCAGTACTTC.

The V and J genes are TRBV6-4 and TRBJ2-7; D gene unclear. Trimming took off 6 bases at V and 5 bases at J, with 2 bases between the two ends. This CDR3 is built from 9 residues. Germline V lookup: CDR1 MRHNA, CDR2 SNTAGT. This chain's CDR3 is CASRDEQYF. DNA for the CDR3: TGTGCCAGCAGGGACGAGCAGTACTTC.

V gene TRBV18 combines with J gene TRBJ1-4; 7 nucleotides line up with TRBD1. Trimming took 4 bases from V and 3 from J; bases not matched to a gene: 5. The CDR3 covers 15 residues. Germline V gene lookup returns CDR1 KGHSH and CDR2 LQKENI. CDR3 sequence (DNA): TGTGCCAGCTCACACAACAGGGGTGCTAATGAAAAACTGTTTTTT. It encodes CASSHNRGANEKLFF.

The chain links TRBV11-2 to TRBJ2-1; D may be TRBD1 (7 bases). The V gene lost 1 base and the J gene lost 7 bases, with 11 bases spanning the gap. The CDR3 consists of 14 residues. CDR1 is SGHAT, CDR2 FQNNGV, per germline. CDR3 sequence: CASSLAGGPNEQFF. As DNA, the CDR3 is TGTGCCAGCAGCTTAGCAGGGGGGCCGAATGAGCAGTTCTTC.

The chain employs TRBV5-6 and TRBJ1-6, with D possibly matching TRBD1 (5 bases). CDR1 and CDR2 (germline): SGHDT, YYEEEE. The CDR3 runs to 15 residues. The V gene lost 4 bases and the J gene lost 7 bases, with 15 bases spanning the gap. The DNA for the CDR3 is TGTGCCAGCAGCCGGTTGGACCGGGGGAATTCACCCCTCCACTTT. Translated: CASSRLDRGNSPLHF.

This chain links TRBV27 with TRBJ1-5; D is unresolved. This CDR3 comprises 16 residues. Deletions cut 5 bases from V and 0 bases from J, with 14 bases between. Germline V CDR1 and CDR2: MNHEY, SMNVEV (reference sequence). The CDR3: CASSPQTSYSNQPQHF. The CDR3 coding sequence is TGTGCCAGCAGTCCCCAGACCTCATATAGCAATCAGCCCCAGCATTTT.

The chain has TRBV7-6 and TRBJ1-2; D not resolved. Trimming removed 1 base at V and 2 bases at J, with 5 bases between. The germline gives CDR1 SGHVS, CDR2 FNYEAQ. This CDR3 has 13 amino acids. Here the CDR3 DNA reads TGTGCCAGCAGCTTAGACCCGAACTATGGCTACACCTTC. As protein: CASSLDPNYGYTF.

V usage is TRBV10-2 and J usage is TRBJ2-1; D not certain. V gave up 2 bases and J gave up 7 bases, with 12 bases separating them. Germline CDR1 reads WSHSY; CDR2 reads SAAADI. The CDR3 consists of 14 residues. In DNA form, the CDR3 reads TGCGCCAGCAGTGAGGTCCTAGATTCGAATGAGCAGTTCTTC. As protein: CASSEVLDSNEQFF.

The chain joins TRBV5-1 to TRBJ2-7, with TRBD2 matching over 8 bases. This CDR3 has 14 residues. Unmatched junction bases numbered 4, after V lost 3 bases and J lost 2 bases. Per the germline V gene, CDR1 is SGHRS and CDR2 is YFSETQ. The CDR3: CASSYSGGTYEQYF. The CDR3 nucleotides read TGCGCCAGCAGCTACAGCGGGGGTACCTACGAGCAGTACTTC.

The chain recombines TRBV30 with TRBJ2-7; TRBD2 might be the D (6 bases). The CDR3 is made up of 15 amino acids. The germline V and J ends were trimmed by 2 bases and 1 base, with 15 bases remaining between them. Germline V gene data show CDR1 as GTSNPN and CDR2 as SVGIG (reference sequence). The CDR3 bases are TGTGCCTGGAGTATAAACACGGCGGGGTCCTACGAGCAGTACTTC. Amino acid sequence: CAWSINTAGSYEQYF.